This is a list of T cell receptor beta chains from one sample in a study of blood T cell repertoires in COVID-19. Clones were read by immunoSEQ multiplex PCR, and TCRdb kept only the in-frame ones, dropping some. Of tens of thousands of clones in the sample, about 68% are singletons; the top ten hold 35% to 40%. Sequences were obtained from peripheral blood. All receptors derive from a woman between 70 and 85 years old with acute or convalescent COVID-19. CDR3s include the opening cysteine and the closing phenylalanine or tryptophan. The order of the fields is V gene, J gene, CDR3 protein.

TRBV5-1,TRBJ1-1,CASSLGQGAEAFF
TRBV19,TRBJ1-2,CASSILQGNYGYTF
TRBV2,TRBJ2-7,CARQGESYEQYF
TRBV5-8,TRBJ1-5,CASSPQGSRNQPQHF
TRBV5-1,TRBJ1-5,CASSSGTENQPQHF
TRBV6-5,TRBJ1-2,CASGSLLNYGYTF
TRBV7-2,TRBJ2-3,CASSPQGSTTDTQYF
TRBV4-2,TRBJ2-6,CASSQAGVSGANVLTF
TRBV5-8,TRBJ1-1,CASPPGTEAFF
TRBV11-2,TRBJ1-1,CASSRETENTEAFF
TRBV28,TRBJ1-2,CASSQGGYGYTF
TRBV12-3/TRBV12-4,TRBJ2-1,CASIRGGDEQFF
TRBV5-6,TRBJ1-2,CASSPRGTPNYGYTF
TRBV5-8,TRBJ2-1,CASSLVTPGGNEQFF
TRBV27,TRBJ2-1,CASSLVGAGPWNEQFF
TRBV28,TRBJ2-3,CASSLYAGGPDTQYF
TRBV15,TRBJ1-3,CATSRGTGGALGNTIYF
TRBV12-1,TRBJ1-1,CASSPGAGAVSTEAFF
TRBV4-3,TRBJ2-7,CASSQDMGTGHHEQYF
TRBV7-7,TRBJ2-1,CASSFTRGNEQFF
TRBV30,TRBJ1-6,CAWSIPTGGNSPLHF
TRBV28,TRBJ2-1,CASTSRYEQFF
TRBV5-4,TRBJ1-3,CASSLDPPGGNTIYF
TRBV11-1,TRBJ1-1,CASSLAGQTTEAFF
TRBV5-6,TRBJ1-2,CASSPTGQYYGYTF
TRBV27,TRBJ2-1,CASSLASGGSYNEQFF
TRBV5-1,TRBJ1-4,CASSRGGVDEKLFF
TRBV7-9,TRBJ2-2,CASSLAGGRTGELFF
TRBV30,TRBJ1-3,CAWTTGLPGNTIYF
TRBV29-1,TRBJ2-4,CSVRTGTNIQYF
TRBV6-1,TRBJ2-2,CASSEGQPFPFF
TRBV2,TRBJ1-1,CASSSQGITTEAFF
TRBV12-5,TRBJ1-5,CASGLVHGLDGQIRGTQHF
TRBV6-5,TRBJ1-1,CASSTNGGAKAFF
TRBV3-1/TRBV3-2,TRBJ1-1,CASSQGDRGAFF
TRBV5-1,TRBJ1-2,CASSLDGQTTYGYTF
TRBV11-2,TRBJ2-7,CASSPSGSAYEQYF
TRBV6-5,TRBJ1-1,CASSYRTNTEAFF
TRBV14,TRBJ1-1,CASSHNRGEAFF
TRBV11-2,TRBJ1-2,CASSSIDKANYGYTF
TRBV5-6,TRBJ1-1,CASSLGVQNTEAFF
TRBV24-1,TRBJ2-3,CATSVTSDVTDTQYF
TRBV7-9,TRBJ1-1,CASSLEYTTEAFF
TRBV28,TRBJ2-7,CASSLFPGTGHEQYF
TRBV5-4,TRBJ2-5,CASSGWASGRMETQYF
TRBV11-2,TRBJ2-3,CASNFGAGVTDTQYF
TRBV7-9,TRBJ1-2,CASSLEVVAGGRIGYTF
TRBV5-1,TRBJ2-3,CASSPPSGGLDTQYF
TRBV19,TRBJ1-1,CASSSPDILNTEAFF
TRBV14,TRBJ2-3,CASSPLEDTDTQYF
TRBV2,TRBJ2-7,CASSEEDLRFSYEQYF
TRBV6-2/TRBV6-3,TRBJ2-1,CASSYSTGSIYNEQFF
TRBV18,TRBJ1-5,CASSLRTDNQPQHF
TRBV6-5,TRBJ1-1,CASSFTRLNTEAFF